This entry lists 20 T cell receptor beta chains sequenced from one sample in a study of CD8 T cells in ankylosing spondylitis. General study points: A TCR beta motif of 7 to 9 highly homologous variants seemed to mark ankylosing spondylitis blood.

Antigens of these TCRs are unknown. Each CDR3 protein is one row after TCRdb ran MiXCR on the 5' RACE reads. The table lists approximately 400,000 distinct CDR3 sequences, about a sixth of them singletons, with 1% in the top ten. Source material: blood, either unsorted or a sorted T cell fraction (not recorded which). The receptor set was obtained from a male donor with ankylosing spondylitis.

This clonotype turned up a few times. This chain uses TRBV6-1 with TRBJ1-5, with a weak D call TRBD1 (6 bases). Trimming took off 6 bases at V and 4 bases at J, with 13 bases between the two ends. Germline CDR1 reads MNHNS; CDR2 reads SASEGT. The CDR3 is 14 residues long. The CDR3 nucleotides read TGTGCCAGCAGCGAAACAGGGTGGAATCAGCCCCAGCATTTT. Encoded protein: CASSETGWNQPQHF.

The chain has TRBV2 and TRBJ2-7, with unresolved D. Germline V gene sequence: CDR1 SNHLY, CDR2 FYNNEI. The CDR3 contains 10 residues. Trimming took 4 bases from V and 5 from J, leaving 3 bases between them. The chain's CDR3 is CASSVHEQYF. The CDR3 nucleotides are TGTGCCAGCAGTGTGCACGAGCAGTACTTC.

The V gene is TRBV7-9, the J gene TRBJ2-1; 8 bases agree with TRBD2. Germline-derived CDR1 and CDR2 are SEHNR and FQNEAQ (reference sequence). V gave up 2 bases and J gave up 8 bases; unmatched junction bases: 8. This CDR3 comprises 15 residues. The CDR3 nucleotides are TGTGCCAGCAGCTTATGGGCGGGGGGCAGGGATGAGCAGTTCTTC. Its translation is CASSLWAGGRDEQFF.

Many counts were recorded for this clonotype. J is TRBJ2-2 and V is TRBV7-2; D tentatively reads TRBD1 or TRBD2 (5 bases each). Trimming took off 6 bases at V and 2 bases at J, with 13 bases between the two ends. The germline CDR1 and CDR2 sequences are SGHTA and FQGNSA. This CDR3 is built from 15 residues. The CDR3 DNA is TGTGCCAGCAGACCCGGGACCGAAAACACCGGGGAGCTGTTTTTT. Protein product: CASRPGTENTGELFF. Supplemented by reference TRBV7-2 and TRBJ2-2, the full variable domain reads GAGVSQSPSNKVTEKGKDVELRCDPISGHTALYWYRQSLGQGLEFLIYFQGNSAPDKSGLPSDRFSAERTGGSVSTLTIQRTQQEDSAVYLCASRPGTENTGELFFGEGSRLTVL.

The chain has TRBV29-1 and TRBJ2-3; TRBD2 is a possible D gene (7 bases). Germline-derived CDR1 and CDR2 are SQVTM and ANQGSEA. V was cut by 6 bases and J by 4 bases, with 14 bases left in between. CDR3 length equals 13 residues. The CDR3 coding sequence is TGCAGCGTCAACCGGGGGGCCCCAGATACGCAGTATTTT. Its protein is CSVNRGAPDTQYF.

V is TRBV5-1 and J is TRBJ1-1, with a tentative D call TRBD1 (5 bases). CDR3 length: 16 amino acids. The V gene's germline CDR1 is SGHRS and CDR2 YFSETQ. The V end lost 0 bases, the J end lost 0 bases, and 12 bases lay between the germline ends. The CDR3 region has the DNA TGCGCCAGCAGCTTGGAGGGTTGGGGGATGAACACTGAAGCTTTCTTT. Translated: CASSLEGWGMNTEAFF.

In this sample, this clonotype turned up a few times. The chain has TRBV5-1 and TRBJ2-1; TRBD1 matches at 7 bases. Looked up from germline, CDR1 is SGHRS and CDR2 is YFSETQ. V shed 3 bases and J 1 base; nucleotides not matched to a gene: 4. The CDR3 sequence is 15 residues long. The DNA of the CDR3 is TGCGCCAGCAGCTGGGACAGCGCATCCTACAATGAGCAGTTCTTC. This encodes CASSWDSASYNEQFF.

The chain is built from TRBV29-1 and TRBJ1-1; 9 positions agree with TRBD1. Germline V lookup: CDR1 SQVTM, CDR2 ANQGSEA. V trimming: 7 bases; J trimming: 3 bases; junction bases outside the gene matches: 6. This CDR3 spans 13 amino acids. The CDR3 protein is CSGAGDRDTEAFF. The CDR3 DNA sequence: TGCAGCGGAGCTGGGGACAGGGACACTGAAGCTTTCTTT.

This clonotype has a handful of counts. This chain links TRBV5-4 with TRBJ2-7; D is unresolved. CDR1 is SGHNT and CDR2 is YYREEE in the germline V gene (reference sequence). Trimming cost V 0 bases and J 5 bases, with 9 bases left between them. The CDR3 loop spans 13 amino acids. CDR3 in amino acids: CASSLGLRDEQYF. The CDR3 DNA follows: TGTGCCAGCAGCTTGGGCCTTAGGGACGAGCAGTACTTC.

This sequence joins TRBV12-3 or TRBV12-4 and TRBJ1-2; 7 nucleotides align to TRBD1. The CDR3 consists of 14 residues. V was clipped by 2 bases and J by 3 bases; unmatched bases: 3. CDR3 in amino acids: CASSLLTGDYGYTF. The CDR3 bases are TGTGCCAGCAGTTTATTAACAGGGGACTATGGCTACACCTTC.

In its sample, this clonotype was seen a few times. V and J are TRBV27 and TRBJ2-7; 9 nucleotides line up with TRBD2. Unmatched junction bases numbered 11, after V lost 1 base and J lost 7 bases. CDR1 and CDR2 from the germline V gene are MNHEY and SMNVEV (reference sequence). The CDR3 runs 16 residues. CDR3 in DNA: TGTGCCAGCAGTTTATACGCTAGCGGGGCTCCGGGGGAGCAGTACTTC. The encoded protein is CASSLYASGAPGEQYF.

This clonotype was counted many times. This chain links TRBV28 with TRBJ2-3; D remains ambiguous. The CDR3 spans 13 residues. Between the trimmed V and J ends, which lost 4 bases and 3 bases, there was a span of 8 bases. CDR1 MDHEN and CDR2 SYDVKM come from the germline V gene. This CDR3 is CASSSRFTDTQYF. The DNA of the CDR3 is TGTGCCAGCAGTTCCCGTTTTACAGATACGCAGTATTTT.

This clonotype was counted ten times or more. This chain links TRBV25-1 with TRBJ2-1; D is unclear. This CDR3 region has 13 residues. Trimming shortened V by 4 bases and J by 8 bases, and 12 bases separated the two germline ends. Germline V gene data show CDR1 as MGHDK and CDR2 as SYGVNS. The CDR3 region is CASSVPVHDEQFF. The CDR3 DNA is TGTGCCAGCAGTGTTCCCGTTCATGATGAGCAGTTCTTC.

This rearrangement joins TRBV6-2 or TRBV6-3 to TRBJ2-7; D possibly uses TRBD1 or TRBD2 (5 bases each). CDR1 is MNHEY, CDR2 SVGEGT, per germline. The CDR3 is 16 residues long. V lost 2 bases to trimming and J lost 5 bases, with 19 bases between them. The CDR3 here is CASSYGWRRGPHEQYF. In DNA, the CDR3 is TGTGCCAGCAGTTACGGTTGGCGCCGGGGACCACACGAGCAGTACTTC.

This clonotype was counted only a few times. The gene calls are TRBV2 and TRBJ1-2, with D possibly being TRBD1 (5 bases). Trimming removed 8 bases from V and 2 bases from J, with 15 bases in between. This CDR3 is 14 amino acids long. CDR1 SNHLY and CDR2 FYNNEI come from the germline V gene. The CDR3 protein is CASSTERTNYGYTF. The CDR3 DNA reads as TGTGCCAGCTCGACAGAGAGAACCAACTATGGCTACACCTTC. Filled out from reference TRBV2 and TRBJ1-2, the complete variable domain reads EPEVTQTPSHQVTQMGQEVILRCVPISNHLYFYWYRQILGQKVEFLVSFYNNEISEKSEIFDDQFSVERPDGSNFTLKIRSTKLEDSAMYFCASSTERTNYGYTFGSGTRLTVV.

V and J are TRBV19 and TRBJ1-2; 8 bases fit TRBD1. V lost 9 bases, J lost 4 bases, and 10 bases stayed unmatched. Looked up from germline, CDR1 is LNHDA and CDR2 is SQIVND (reference sequence). The CDR3 is 14 residues long. CDR3 DNA sequence: TGTGCCAGCCAGTACGGCGGACAGGGCTATGGCTACACCTTC. Translation: CASQYGGQGYGYTF.

This clonotype was seen once. V gene TRBV18 combines with J gene TRBJ1-1, with 7 bases aligning to TRBD1. This CDR3 is 13 amino acids long. Trimming took 2 bases from V and 11 from J; bases not matched to a gene: 8. CDR1 and CDR2 (germline): KGHSH, LQKENI. CDR3 protein: CASSPSRDSHAFF. The CDR3 bases are TGTGCCAGCTCACCATCCAGGGACAGCCATGCTTTCTTT. Full variable domain (remainder filled in from reference TRBV18 and TRBJ1-1): NAGVMQNPRHLVRRRGQEARLRCSPMKGHSHVYWYRQLPEEGLKFMVYLQKENIIDESGMPKERFSAEFPKEGPSILRIQQVVRGDSAAYFCASSPSRDSHAFFGQGTRLTVV.

This clonotype was seen a few times. The CDR3, as DNA: TGTGCCAGCAGTACGAGCGGGAGAGGGGGTTGGGATACGCAGTATTTT. Its translation: CASSTSGRGGWDTQYF. V gene TRBV12-3 or TRBV12-4 combines with J gene TRBJ2-3; 8 bases align to TRBD2. V lost 5 bases, J lost 6 bases, and 13 bases stayed unmatched. The CDR3 is 16 residues long.

CDR3 in amino acids: CASSLVAGGGVTDTQYF. The CDR3 DNA follows: TGCGCCAGCAGCTTGGTGGCCGGGGGGGGCGTGACAGATACGCAGTATTTT. The rearrangement links TRBV5-1 to TRBJ2-3; 8 bases align to TRBD2. Germline values: CDR1 SGHRS, CDR2 YFSETQ. The V gene end was trimmed by 0 bases and the J gene end by 3 bases; junction bases not matched to a gene: 9. CDR3 size: 17 residues.

This clonotype has a handful of counts. The chain uses TRBV18 and TRBJ2-1, with D tentatively TRBD1 (6 bases). The V end was cut by 3 bases, the J end by 6 bases, with 21 bases between. Looked up from germline, CDR1 is KGHSH and CDR2 is LQKENI. This CDR3 has 17 amino acids. CDR3 nucleotides: TGTGCCAGCTCACCCCCGGGACACCTGCTCCTTAGCAATGAGCAGTTCTTC. Translation gives CASSPPGHLLLSNEQFF.